One sample yielded the 16 T cell receptor beta chains listed below, sequenced in a study of memory CD4+ T cells and cytomegalovirus serostatus. The table came from immunoSEQ multiplex PCR; TCRdb's copy has only in-frame clones and leaves some out. Of almost 45,000 clones in the sample, over 60% were seen once. The sort gate was single viable CD3+CD4+CD8-CD45RO+ cells for memory CD4+ T cells. The sample comprised memory CD4+ T cells from blood. These receptors were collected from an adult in good health and CMV-seronegative.

This clone turned up a few times. V is TRBV5-4 and J is TRBJ2-6, with D perhaps given as TRBD1 or TRBD2 (5 bases each). From germline, CDR1 is SGHNT and CDR2 YYREEE (reference sequence). The V gene lost 0 bases and the J gene lost 0 bases, with 10 bases spanning the gap. CDR3 length: 17 amino acids. The CDR3 loop reads CASSLVGPLSGANVLTF. The CDR3 region has the DNA TGTGCCAGCAGCTTGGTGGGACCGCTCTCTGGGGCCAACGTCCTGACTTTC.

CDR3 bases: TGTGCCAGCAGCCGCCTGGGGGAGCAGTACTTC. Translated, it gives CASSRLGEQYF. V gene TRBV6-5 combines with J gene TRBJ2-7; unclear D gene. Looked up from germline, CDR1 is MNHEY and CDR2 is SVGAGI. V lost 6 bases and J 7 bases, leaving 10 bases between the germline ends. The CDR3 has 11 amino acids.

This clone showed up just a few times. The chain employs TRBV15 and TRBJ2-1; D gene uncertain. This CDR3 region has 15 residues. Germline V gene lookup returns CDR1 LNHNV and CDR2 YYDKDF (reference sequence). V was pared by 0 bases and J by 3 bases, with 9 bases between. The CDR3 spells CATSRDGLSYNEQFF. In nucleotides, the CDR3 is TGTGCCACCAGCAGAGATGGGCTAAGCTACAATGAGCAGTTCTTC.

The chain links TRBV19 to TRBJ2-7; 7 nucleotides align to TRBD1. The V segment lost 8 bases and the J segment 4 bases; nucleotides outside the gene matches: 8. Germline V gene data show CDR1 as LNHDA and CDR2 as SQIVND (reference sequence). The CDR3 extends over 13 amino acids. The CDR3, as DNA: TGTGCCAGTGGAACGGGACAGATGTACGAGCAGTACTTC. It is translated as CASGTGQMYEQYF.

The chain links TRBV19 to TRBJ2-2; the match to TRBD2 covers 8 bases. V dropped 3 bases and J dropped 5; count of bases not matched to a gene: 8. Per the germline V gene, CDR1 is LNHDA and CDR2 is SQIVND (reference sequence). This CDR3 has 16 residues. The CDR3 sequence is CASSIRSGSVTGELFF. The CDR3 bases are TGTGCCAGTAGTATTAGGAGCGGGAGCGTTACCGGGGAGCTGTTTTTT.

This chain connects TRBV7-2 to TRBJ2-3, with TRBD2 matching over 8 bases. The ends lost 2 bases at V and 5 bases at J; junction bases unmatched: 3. The CDR3 contains 14 residues. Germline V gene data show CDR1 as SGHTA and CDR2 as FQGNSA. The CDR3 nucleotides read TGTGCCAGCAGCTTACAAGCGGGAGTAGATACGCAGTATTTT. Translated, it gives CASSLQAGVDTQYF.

The chain employs TRBV10-3 and TRBJ2-1, with 10 bases lining up with TRBD2. CDR3 size: 16 residues. V gave up 6 bases and J gave up 0 bases; unmatched junction bases: 5. Germline values: CDR1 ENHRY, CDR2 SYGVKD. The CDR3 loop reads CAISDSGRSSYNEQFF. In nucleotides, the CDR3 is TGTGCCATCAGCGATAGCGGGAGGAGCTCCTACAATGAGCAGTTCTTC.

The J gene is TRBJ2-1, the V gene TRBV19; 7 bases fit TRBD2. This CDR3 is built from 14 residues. Trimming cost V 4 bases and J 9 bases; bases outside gene matches: 9. Germline V gene lookup returns CDR1 LNHDA and CDR2 SQIVND (reference sequence). The CDR3 spells CASSKGTQRGEQFF. The CDR3 DNA reads as TGTGCCAGTAGTAAGGGGACTCAGCGGGGTGAGCAGTTCTTC.

The V and J genes are TRBV7-3 and TRBJ2-7; D gene unclear. CDR3 length: 13 amino acids. In germline, CDR1 is SGHTA, CDR2 FQGTGA. The V and J ends lost 3 bases and 4 bases respectively, with 10 bases between them. CDR3 sequence (DNA): TGTGCCAGCAGCTTCCACCAATTGTACGAGCAGTACTTC. Its protein product is CASSFHQLYEQYF.

The chain combines TRBV29-1 with TRBJ2-5; D may be TRBD1 (5 bases). V dropped 4 bases and J dropped 4 bases, with 7 bases sitting between them. Looked up from germline, CDR1 is SQVTM and CDR2 is ANQGSEA. The CDR3 loop spans 11 amino acids. In DNA, the CDR3 is TGCAGCGTTGTAGGGGCAGAGACCCAGTACTTC. Translating it yields CSVVGAETQYF.

Regarding this clone: The conserved phenylalanine or tryptophan normally closing the CDR3 is absent here, so this likely arose from a read error. The gene calls are TRBV6-1 and TRBJ2-7, with D maybe TRBD2 (6 bases). V was pared by 5 bases and J by 4 bases, with 6 bases between. CDR3 length equals 11 residues. The germline V gene has CDR1 MNHNS and CDR2 SASEGT. In nucleotides, the CDR3 is TGTGCCAGCAGTCGGGAGTACGAGCAGTACCTC. Its translation: CASSREYEQYL.

This chain joins TRBV7-2 and TRBJ2-1, with a weak D call TRBD2 (5 bases). CDR1 and CDR2 (germline): SGHTA, FQGNSA. Trimming left V 1 base short and J 5 bases short, with 6 bases between. This CDR3 region has 13 residues. CDR3 loop: CASSLGLNNEQFF. CDR3 nucleotides: TGTGCCAGCAGCTTAGGACTAAACAATGAGCAGTTCTTC.

In its sample, this clone was seen a few times. V and J are TRBV15 and TRBJ2-7; a possible D gene is TRBD2 (5 bases). Germline V gene lookup returns CDR1 LNHNV and CDR2 YYDKDF (reference sequence). The V end was cut by 1 base, the J end by 3 bases, with 13 bases between. The CDR3 covers 15 residues. CDR3 loop: CATSRGSTRDYEQYF. As DNA, the CDR3 is TGTGCCACCAGCAGAGGCTCCACTAGAGACTACGAGCAGTACTTC.

This clone was counted a single time. The rearrangement joins TRBV7-2 to TRBJ1-2; D call uncertain. The CDR3 has 13 residues. Trimming cost V 6 bases and J 0 bases, with 8 bases left between them. The germline V gene encodes CDR1 SGHTA and CDR2 FQGNSA. CDR3 sequence: CASRLSANYGYTF. The CDR3 DNA sequence: TGTGCCAGCAGACTTAGCGCTAACTATGGCTACACCTTC.

The rearrangement links TRBV11-2 to TRBJ2-2; TRBD1 aligns across 12 bases. There are 17 residues in the CDR3. V gave up 4 bases and J gave up 5 bases; unmatched junction bases: 8. CDR1 and CDR2 from the germline V gene are SGHAT and FQNNGV. The CDR3 here is CASSSLPGQGATGELFF. The CDR3 DNA reads TGTGCCAGCAGCTCCCTCCCGGGACAGGGGGCGACCGGGGAGCTGTTTTTT.

This chain connects TRBV5-1 to TRBJ1-3, with 7 bases that match TRBD1. Trimming took 4 bases from V and 4 from J; bases not matched to a gene: 2. The CDR3 extends over 13 amino acids. Germline V gene data show CDR1 as SGHRS and CDR2 as YFSETQ. The CDR3 spells CASSQGGGNTIYF. The CDR3 nucleotides are TGCGCCAGCAGCCAGGGGGGAGGAAACACCATATATTTT.